The next 32 T cell receptor beta chains were all read from a single sample in a study of OX40 agonist ivuxolimab in advanced cancers. The repertoire was sequenced with immunoSEQ multiplex PCR; TCRdb's copy has only in-frame clones and lacks some. The sample has fewer than 70,000 clones; roughly 89% are singletons. The material sequenced was CD4+ or CD8+ T cells sorted from blood, taken in a trial of the OX40 agonist ivuxolimab. The receptors come from an adult with an advanced solid tumor such as melanoma, head and neck, liver or kidney cancer.

V and J are TRBV19 and TRBJ1-4, with 7 bases aligning to TRBD1. CDR1 and CDR2 (germline): LNHDA, SQIVND (reference sequence). V was clipped by 5 bases and J by 7 bases; unmatched bases: 10. The CDR3 is made up of 15 amino acids. For the CDR3, the DNA is TGTGCCAGTAGTGCTCGACAGGGTGGAGGTGAAAAACTGTTTTTT. It yields the protein CASSARQGGGEKLFF. Filled out from reference TRBV19 and TRBJ1-4, the complete variable domain reads DGGITQSPKYLFRKEGQNVTLSCEQNLNHDAMYWYRQDPGQGLRLIYYSQIVNDFQKGDIAEGYSVSREKKESFPLTVTSAQKNPTAFYLCASSARQGGGEKLFFGSGTQLSVL.

The CDR3 coding sequence is TGTGCCAGCTCCCCTGGGATGACAGGGTATGGCTACACCTTC. Residues: CASSPGMTGYGYTF. V and J are TRBV18 and TRBJ1-2; 7 nucleotides match TRBD1. Germline V gene sequence: CDR1 KGHSH, CDR2 LQKENI. V shed 6 bases, J shed 5 bases, and the junction held 9 bases outside the gene matches. There are 14 residues in the CDR3.

The chain employs TRBV19 and TRBJ2-2, with 9 bases lining up with TRBD1. After removal of 5 bases from V and 3 bases from J, the junction contained 4 bases not matched to a gene. The CDR3 extends over 15 amino acids. Germline-derived CDR1 and CDR2 are LNHDA and SQIVND (reference sequence). CDR3 DNA sequence: TGTGCCAGTAGTCGGCGGGACAGGGACACCGGGGAGCTGTTTTTT. Translated, it gives CASSRRDRDTGELFF.

The rearrangement joins TRBV19 to TRBJ1-2; 8 positions agree with TRBD1. Germline V gene lookup returns CDR1 LNHDA and CDR2 SQIVND (reference sequence). The CDR3 runs to 16 residues. V shed 6 bases, J shed 7 bases, and the junction held 16 bases outside the gene matches. The CDR3 protein is CASSTGTGDRNGGYTF. The CDR3 DNA is TGTGCCAGTAGCACTGGAACAGGGGACAGGAATGGTGGCTACACCTTC.

This sequence joins TRBV5-6 and TRBJ1-2; possibly TRBD1 for D (6 bases). Germline V gives CDR1 SGHDT, CDR2 YYEEEE. V dropped 2 bases and J dropped 0 bases, with 14 bases sitting between them. CDR3 size: 16 residues. The CDR3 region has the DNA TGTGCCAGCAGCTTTCAGGGGTTTGGGACTAACTATGGCTACACCTTC. The encoded protein is CASSFQGFGTNYGYTF.

This chain joins TRBV7-2 and TRBJ1-4; TRBD1 is a possible D gene (5 bases). Germline assignment: CDR1 SGHTA and CDR2 FQGNSA. This CDR3 contains 15 residues. Trimming cost V 5 bases and J 8 bases, with 18 bases left between them. The CDR3 reads CASSPQRTEGEKLFF. CDR3 in DNA: TGTGCCAGCAGCCCACAGAGGACGGAGGGGGAAAAACTGTTTTTT.

V gene TRBV6-1 combines with J gene TRBJ2-3, with D unresolved. The germline V gene encodes CDR1 MNHNS and CDR2 SASEGT. CDR3 length: 15 residues. V shed 4 bases and J shed 5 bases, with 16 bases lying between them. CDR3 DNA: TGTGCCAGCAGTGTTACTGGGTCCGCCGGAGATACGCAGTATTTT. Its protein is CASSVTGSAGDTQYF.

The chain combines TRBV2 with TRBJ1-1; no firm D call. Per the germline V gene, CDR1 is SNHLY and CDR2 is FYNNEI. Trimming took off 7 bases at V and 1 base at J, with 13 bases between the two ends. The CDR3 has 14 amino acids. The DNA of the CDR3 is TGTGCCAGCACTCGTCGCGCCGGGAACACTGAAGCTTTCTTT. Translation: CASTRRAGNTEAFF.

Only a few counts were recorded for this clone. J is TRBJ1-6 and V is TRBV5-8; TRBD1 matches 10 bases. CDR1 is SGHTS and CDR2 is YDEGEE in the germline V gene. The CDR3 totals 16 residues. The V segment lost 2 bases and the J segment 3 bases; nucleotides outside the gene matches: 2. CDR3: CASSFRTGGYNSPLHF. CDR3 coding DNA: TGTGCCAGCAGCTTTAGGACAGGGGGCTATAATTCACCCCTCCACTTT.

The genes are TRBV5-6 and TRBJ2-1; TRBD1 matches 10 bases. Germline V gives CDR1 SGHDT, CDR2 YYEEEE. The CDR3 is made up of 17 amino acids. After removal of 4 bases from V and 4 bases from J, the junction contained 11 bases not matched to a gene. CDR3 residues: CASSISRRTGGYNEQFF. The DNA for the CDR3 is TGTGCCAGCAGCATAAGCCGTCGGACAGGGGGATACAATGAGCAGTTCTTC.

The chain couples TRBV15 to TRBJ2-3; the D is unclear. Germline CDR1 reads LNHNV; CDR2 reads YYDKDF (reference sequence). There are 14 residues in the CDR3. The V and J ends lost 0 bases and 2 bases respectively, with 6 bases between them. CDR3 DNA sequence: TGTGCCACCAGCAGAGAGGGGAACACAGATACGCAGTATTTT. Translating it yields CATSREGNTDTQYF.

This clone came up a few times. J is TRBJ1-5 and V is TRBV19; 8 bases are a match to TRBD1. The CDR3 contains 16 residues. Germline V lookup: CDR1 LNHDA, CDR2 SQIVND (reference sequence). With V trimmed by 7 bases and J by 2 bases, 10 bases remained unmatched. CDR3 protein: CASTQGQGRGNQPQHF. In nucleotides, the CDR3 is TGTGCCAGTACCCAAGGACAGGGCAGAGGCAATCAGCCCCAGCATTTT.

The chain is built from TRBV6-5 and TRBJ1-1, with a tentative D call TRBD1 (5 bases). The V end was cut by 8 bases, the J end by 0 bases, with 13 bases between. Looked up from germline, CDR1 is MNHEY and CDR2 is SVGAGI. This CDR3 has 14 amino acids. The CDR3 nucleotides are TGTGCCAGCCAGCGTCGACAGCTGAACACTGAAGCTTTCTTT. Translation: CASQRRQLNTEAFF.

The rearrangement uses TRBV19 and TRBJ1-1; the D gene is possibly TRBD1 (6 bases). The CDR3 is 13 residues long. Germline V gives CDR1 LNHDA, CDR2 SQIVND (reference sequence). V was cut by 3 bases and J by 4 bases, with 9 bases left in between. In nucleotides, the CDR3 is TGTGCCAGTAGTATTACAGGGTTCACTGAAGCTTTCTTT. Its protein is CASSITGFTEAFF.

For the CDR3, the DNA is TGTGCCAGCAGCTTATCTCAGTCGACCTCCGGGGAGCTGTTTTTT. Encoded protein: CASSLSQSTSGELFF. The V call is TRBV11-2, the J call TRBJ2-2; D remains ambiguous. In germline, CDR1 is SGHAT, CDR2 FQNNGV. This CDR3 spans 15 amino acids. The V end was cut by 2 bases, the J end by 6 bases, with 13 bases between.

This clone occurred once. DNA of the CDR3: TGTGCCAGCATTCGGGGGGATCGCACTGAAGCTTTCTTT. Translated, it gives CASIRGDRTEAFF. The gene calls are TRBV6-1 and TRBJ1-1; weak D call: TRBD1 (5 bases). The CDR3 runs 13 residues. Germline CDR1 is MNHNS and CDR2 is SASEGT. The V and J ends lost 7 bases and 4 bases respectively, with 13 bases between them.

V gene TRBV9 combines with J gene TRBJ2-2; 8 bases fit TRBD2. The CDR3 has 16 residues. Trimming took 0 bases from V and 5 from J; bases not matched to a gene: 6. Germline assignment: CDR1 SGDLS and CDR2 YYNGEE. The CDR3 DNA reads TGTGCCAGCAGCGTAGAGATGGGACTAGGGACCGGGGAGCTGTTTTTT. Protein: CASSVEMGLGTGELFF.

The chain joins TRBV7-9 to TRBJ1-2; a possible D gene is TRBD1 (5 bases). CDR3 size: 16 residues. V was cut by 5 bases and J by 4 bases, with 20 bases left in between. Germline loops: CDR1 SEHNR, CDR2 FQNEAQ (reference sequence). CDR3 nucleotides: TGTGCCAGCAGCAAAAATAGGCAGGGATTGCCCTATGGCTACACCTTC. Translating it yields CASSKNRQGLPYGYTF.

The chain is built from TRBV10-3 and TRBJ2-6; perhaps TRBD1 as D (6 bases). CDR1 and CDR2 from the germline V gene are ENHRY and SYGVKD. The CDR3 is 18 residues long. Trimming removed 6 bases at V and 4 bases at J, with 22 bases between. The CDR3 is CAISAQGPLSRGANVLTF. For the CDR3, the DNA is TGTGCCATCAGCGCACAGGGCCCACTAAGCCGCGGGGCCAACGTCCTGACTTTC.

This chain connects TRBV7-8 to TRBJ2-7; 7 bases are a match to TRBD1. The CDR3 has 14 amino acids. Germline V gene lookup returns CDR1 SGHVS and CDR2 FQNEAQ. Trimming took 3 bases from V and 3 from J; bases not matched to a gene: 5. CDR3: CASSFSDRVYEQYF. The CDR3 bases are TGTGCCAGCAGCTTCTCCGACAGGGTCTACGAGCAGTACTTC.

This chain uses TRBV10-3 with TRBJ2-3, with D unclear. The V gene lost 3 bases and the J gene lost 2 bases, with 9 bases spanning the gap. This CDR3 region has 14 residues. CDR1 is ENHRY, CDR2 SYGVKD, per germline. CDR3 nucleotides: TGTGCCATCAGTGACCCGATGTCCACAGATACGCAGTATTTT. Its translation is CAISDPMSTDTQYF.

The genes are TRBV19 and TRBJ2-2; TRBD1 matches 9 bases. Germline CDR1 and CDR2: LNHDA and SQIVND (reference sequence). V gave up 4 bases and J gave up 1 base; unmatched junction bases: 4. This CDR3 is 16 amino acids long. The DNA of the CDR3 is TGTGCCAGTAGTAGAGGGACAGGGCGGAACACCGGGGAGCTGTTTTTT. Its translation: CASSRGTGRNTGELFF.

This clone has just a few counts. The chain employs TRBV2 and TRBJ1-5; 7 bases are shared with TRBD1. Germline-derived CDR1 and CDR2 are SNHLY and FYNNEI. With 7 bases clipped from V and 6 bases from J, the junction kept 9 bases outside the gene matches. CDR3 length: 14 residues. The CDR3 sequence is CASNPTGSGQPQHF. The CDR3 DNA follows: TGTGCCAGCAACCCGACAGGGTCGGGTCAGCCCCAGCATTTT. Full variable domain (rest looked up from reference TRBV2 and TRBJ1-5): EPEVTQTPSHQVTQMGQEVILRCVPISNHLYFYWYRQILGQKVEFLVSFYNNEISEKSEIFDDQFSVERPDGSNFTLKIRSTKLEDSAMYFCASNPTGSGQPQHFGDGTRLSIL.

Only one count was recorded for this clone. The rearrangement links TRBV5-1 to TRBJ2-3, with TRBD2 matching 7 bases. With V trimmed by 0 bases and J by 3 bases, 7 bases remained unmatched. The CDR3 extends over 16 amino acids. Germline CDR1 SGHRS, CDR2 YFSETQ. The CDR3 region is CASSLGLGAGTDTQYF. The DNA of the CDR3 is TGCGCCAGCAGCTTGGGGCTGGGAGCGGGGACAGATACGCAGTATTTT.

The chain has TRBV5-1 and TRBJ2-1; possible D gene TRBD2, 6 bases. CDR3 length: 14 residues. The ends were cut back, 2 bases at V and 6 bases at J, with 12 bases in the middle. Germline V gives CDR1 SGHRS, CDR2 YFSETQ. The CDR3: CASSFGTAGNEQFF. In DNA, the CDR3 is TGCGCCAGCAGCTTCGGGACTGCTGGCAATGAGCAGTTCTTC. Supplemented by reference TRBV5-1 and TRBJ2-1, the full variable domain reads KAGVTQTPRYLIKTRGQQVTLSCSPISGHRSVSWYQQTPGQGLQFLFEYFSETQRNKGNFPGRFSGRQFSNSRSEMNVSTLELGDSALYLCASSFGTAGNEQFFGPGTRLTVL.

This clone has more than one count but fewer than ten. The V and J genes are TRBV19 and TRBJ1-1; D possibly corresponds to TRBD1 (5 bases). Germline V CDR1 and CDR2: LNHDA, SQIVND (reference sequence). There are 13 residues in the CDR3. The ends were cut back, 7 bases at V and 0 bases at J, with 9 bases in the middle. The CDR3 loop reads CASIDRMNTEAFF. The CDR3 coding sequence is TGTGCCAGTATTGACAGAATGAACACTGAAGCTTTCTTT.

As concerns this clone: Within the sample, other DNA sequences also encode this same CDR3. This chain joins TRBV7-9 and TRBJ1-3; D gene unclear. The V and J ends lost 2 bases and 0 bases respectively, with 5 bases between them. Germline-derived CDR1 and CDR2 are SEHNR and FQNEAQ (reference sequence). The CDR3 covers 14 residues. The CDR3, as DNA: TGTGCCAGCAGCTTATCCGTCTCTGGAAACACCATATATTTT. Residues: CASSLSVSGNTIYF.

This chain uses TRBV27 with TRBJ1-2; the match to TRBD1 covers 9 bases. CDR1 is MNHEY, CDR2 SMNVEV, per germline (reference sequence). The V and J ends lost 2 bases and 4 bases, in that order; junction bases with no gene match: 5. The CDR3 runs to 15 residues. CDR3 protein: CASSLRNRGLYGYTF. CDR3 coding DNA: TGTGCCAGCAGTTTAAGGAACAGGGGGCTCTATGGCTACACCTTC.

The rearrangement uses TRBV6-1 and TRBJ1-1, with D perhaps matching TRBD1 (5 bases). The germline CDR1 and CDR2 sequences are MNHNS and SASEGT. V dropped 2 bases and J dropped 0 bases, with 7 bases sitting between them. The CDR3 runs 14 residues. CDR3 sequence reads: CASSEKGMNTEAFF. The CDR3 DNA reads as TGTGCCAGCAGTGAAAAGGGGATGAACACTGAAGCTTTCTTT.

As for this clone: Other DNA sequences in this sample translate to the same CDR3. J is TRBJ1-1 and V is TRBV6-5, with D hard to call. CDR1 and CDR2 (germline): MNHEY, SVGAGI. CDR3 length: 13 residues. The ends were cut back, 2 bases at V and 5 bases at J, with 9 bases in the middle. Here the CDR3 reads CASSYDRATEAFF. CDR3 nucleotide sequence: TGTGCCAGCAGTTACGATAGGGCTACTGAAGCTTTCTTT.

The chain employs TRBV18 and TRBJ1-6, with 7 positions matching TRBD1. The CDR3 has 16 residues. Per germline, CDR1 KGHSH and CDR2 LQKENI. Losses at the gene ends were 1 base for V and 7 bases for J; bases not matched to a gene: 7. CDR3: CASSPQRAGGNSPLHF. Here the CDR3 DNA reads TGTGCCAGCTCACCACAGAGGGCAGGGGGGAATTCACCCCTCCACTTT.

This chain uses TRBV6-1 with TRBJ1-5; D remains ambiguous. Trimming pared 2 bases from V and 7 bases from J, leaving 9 bases between. The CDR3 is 13 amino acids. CDR1 is MNHNS, CDR2 SASEGT, per germline. CDR3 sequence (DNA): TGTGCCAGCAGTGAATGGATAGGACAGCCCCAGCATTTT. The encoded protein is CASSEWIGQPQHF.